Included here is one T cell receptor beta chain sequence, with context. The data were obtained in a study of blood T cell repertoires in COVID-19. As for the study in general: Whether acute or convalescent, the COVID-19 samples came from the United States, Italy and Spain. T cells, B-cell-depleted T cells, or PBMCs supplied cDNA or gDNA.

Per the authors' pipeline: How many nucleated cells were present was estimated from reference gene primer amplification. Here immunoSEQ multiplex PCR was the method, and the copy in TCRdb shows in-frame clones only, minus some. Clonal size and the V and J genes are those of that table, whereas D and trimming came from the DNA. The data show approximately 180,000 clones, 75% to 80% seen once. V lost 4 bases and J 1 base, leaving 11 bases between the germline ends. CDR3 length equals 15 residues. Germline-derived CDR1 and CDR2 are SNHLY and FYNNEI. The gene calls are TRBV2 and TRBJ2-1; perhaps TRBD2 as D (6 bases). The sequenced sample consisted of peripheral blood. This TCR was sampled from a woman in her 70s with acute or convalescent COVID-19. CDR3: CASSVFGGSYNEQFF. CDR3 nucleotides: TGTGCCAGCAGTGTCTTTGGGGGGTCCTACAATGAGCAGTTCTTC.